This TCR beta chain appears in the sequencing data of a study of T cells after yellow fever vaccination. For TCR, cDNA came from 5'RACE template switching, which added a universal primer site and UMIs. Via MiXCR, TCRdb re-called the 5' RACE reads, giving one row per CDR3 protein. The sample contains some 340,000 distinct CDR3 sequences, about 4% of which appear only once. Study results and caveats: Subsequent booster samples again held most clones from primary vaccination (roughly 95% CD4, over 80% CD8). Overall, a small share of clonotypes was seen in both CD4 and CD8 compartments.

J lost 4 bases, V lost 5 bases, and 11 bases had no gene match. This CDR3 contains 16 residues. The germline V gene has CDR1 SGHRS and CDR2 YFSETQ. Comments on this clonotype: Its antigen is still unknown.

V gene TRBV5-1 combines with J gene TRBJ1-1; 10 nucleotides align to TRBD1. The material sequenced was PBMCs, taken 5 days after the yellow fever booster vaccination. The clonotype comes from a man younger than 35 who received the YFV17D yellow fever vaccine. CDR3 sequence: CASSPQPGQGGTEAFF. The DNA of the CDR3 is TGCGCCAGCAGTCCCCAACCAGGACAGGGGGGCACTGAAGCTTTCTTT.